Each of the 3 T cell receptor beta chains below was sequenced from the same sample in a study of blood T cells in healthy people across ages. The use of a sample-barcoded 5' primer and a J-beta primer mix characterized a second PCR of about 6 to 12 cycles. TCRdb ran MiXCR on the 5' RACE reads and lists one entry per CDR3 protein. The table records some 1.5 million distinct CDR3 sequences, about 28% of them present only once. The material sequenced was blood. These receptors all come from a woman in her twenties or thirties in good health.

The chain is built from TRBV6-6 and TRBJ2-1, with 9 bases fitting TRBD2. CDR1 is MNHNY, CDR2 SVGAGI, per germline (reference sequence). The CDR3 covers 17 residues. J lost 0 bases, V lost 6 bases, and 9 bases had no gene match. Here the CDR3 DNA reads TGTGCCAGCAGCGCGACTAGCGGACTTAGCTCCTACAATGAGCAGTTCTTC. It specifies CASSATSGLSSYNEQFF.

This clonotype was observed a handful of times. V usage is TRBV4-2 and J usage is TRBJ1-5; 10 bases map to TRBD1. With 0 bases clipped from V and 11 bases from J, the junction kept 13 bases outside the gene matches. The CDR3 runs 17 residues. The germline gives CDR1 LGHNA, CDR2 YNFKEQ. The DNA for the CDR3 is TGTGCCAGCAGCCAAGAAAATCCCGGGACAGGGGTCCCAACCCAGCATTTT. Translating it yields CASSQENPGTGVPTQHF.

To note about this clonotype: Given a much more abundant clone one base away, this may be a read error. V usage is TRBV20-1 and J usage is TRBJ2-1; D may be TRBD2 (6 bases). The CDR3 spans 12 residues. From germline, CDR1 is DFQATT and CDR2 SNEGSKA (reference sequence). The CDR3 loop reads CRAHGLFNEQFF. In DNA, the CDR3 is TGCAGGGCCCATGGACTATTCAATGAGCAGTTCTTC.